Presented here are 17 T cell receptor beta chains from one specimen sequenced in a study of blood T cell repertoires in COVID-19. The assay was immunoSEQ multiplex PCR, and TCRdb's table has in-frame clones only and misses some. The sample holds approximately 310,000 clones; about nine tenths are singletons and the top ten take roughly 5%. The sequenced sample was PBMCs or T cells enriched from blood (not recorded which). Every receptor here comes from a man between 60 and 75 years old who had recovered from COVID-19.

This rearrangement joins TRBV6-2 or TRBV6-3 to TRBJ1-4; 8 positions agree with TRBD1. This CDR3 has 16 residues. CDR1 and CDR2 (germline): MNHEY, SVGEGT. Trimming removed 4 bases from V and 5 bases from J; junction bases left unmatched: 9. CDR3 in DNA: TGTGCCAGCAGTTTCCCGGACAGGGCGGAGAATGAAAAACTGTTTTTT. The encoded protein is CASSFPDRAENEKLFF.

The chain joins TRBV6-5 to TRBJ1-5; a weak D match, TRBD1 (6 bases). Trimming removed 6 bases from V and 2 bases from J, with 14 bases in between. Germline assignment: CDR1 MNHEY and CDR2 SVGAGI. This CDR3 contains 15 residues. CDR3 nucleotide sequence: TGTGCCAGCAGGCAGGGGCAATTTGGCAATCAGCCCCAGCATTTT. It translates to CASRQGQFGNQPQHF.

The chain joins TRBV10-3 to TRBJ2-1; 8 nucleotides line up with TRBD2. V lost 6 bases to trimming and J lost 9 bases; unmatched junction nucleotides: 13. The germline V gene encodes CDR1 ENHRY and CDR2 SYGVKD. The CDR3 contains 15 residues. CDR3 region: CAISAGTRKTSEQFF. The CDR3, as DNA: TGTGCCATCAGCGCCGGGACTAGGAAAACGAGTGAGCAGTTCTTC.

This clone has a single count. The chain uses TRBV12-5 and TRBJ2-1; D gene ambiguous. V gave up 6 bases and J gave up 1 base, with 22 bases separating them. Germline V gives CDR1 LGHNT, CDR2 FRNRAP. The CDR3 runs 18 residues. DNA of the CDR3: TGTGCTAGTGGGTACTCCCAGACTGCCGATTATTCCTACAATGAGCAGTTCTTC. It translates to CASGYSQTADYSYNEQFF.

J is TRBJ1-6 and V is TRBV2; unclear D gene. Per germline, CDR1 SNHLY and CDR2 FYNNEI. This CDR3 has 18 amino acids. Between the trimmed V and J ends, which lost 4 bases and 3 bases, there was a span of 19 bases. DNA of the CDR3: TGTGCCAGCAGTGGAAGGATCGGCGGTACTTACTATAATTCACCCCTCCACTTT. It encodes CASSGRIGGTYYNSPLHF.

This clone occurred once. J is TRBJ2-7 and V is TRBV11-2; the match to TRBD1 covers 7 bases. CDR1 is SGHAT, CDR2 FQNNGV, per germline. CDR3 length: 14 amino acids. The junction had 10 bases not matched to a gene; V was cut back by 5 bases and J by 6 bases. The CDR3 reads CASSLMGTVGEQYF. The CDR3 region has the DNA TGTGCCAGCAGCCTTATGGGGACAGTGGGCGAGCAGTACTTC.

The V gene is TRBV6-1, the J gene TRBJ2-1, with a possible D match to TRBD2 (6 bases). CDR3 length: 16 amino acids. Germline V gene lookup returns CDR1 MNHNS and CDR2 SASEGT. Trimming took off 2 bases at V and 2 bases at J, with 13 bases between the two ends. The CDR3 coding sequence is TGTGCCAGCAGTGAACTCCGCGGGGTGACCTACAATGAGCAGTTCTTC. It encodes CASSELRGVTYNEQFF.

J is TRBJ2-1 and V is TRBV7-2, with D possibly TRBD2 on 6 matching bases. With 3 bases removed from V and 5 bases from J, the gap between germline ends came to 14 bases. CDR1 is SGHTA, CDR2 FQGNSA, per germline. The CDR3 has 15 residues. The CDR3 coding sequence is TGTGCCAGCAGCTTTTTCAGCGGGTGGGACAATGAGCAGTTCTTC. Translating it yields CASSFFSGWDNEQFF.

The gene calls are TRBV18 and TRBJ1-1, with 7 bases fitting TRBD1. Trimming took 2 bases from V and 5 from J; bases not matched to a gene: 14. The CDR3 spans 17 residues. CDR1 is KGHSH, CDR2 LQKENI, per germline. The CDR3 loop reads CASSPFQGGFGETEAFF. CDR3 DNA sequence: TGTGCCAGCTCACCATTTCAGGGGGGTTTCGGTGAAACTGAAGCTTTCTTT.

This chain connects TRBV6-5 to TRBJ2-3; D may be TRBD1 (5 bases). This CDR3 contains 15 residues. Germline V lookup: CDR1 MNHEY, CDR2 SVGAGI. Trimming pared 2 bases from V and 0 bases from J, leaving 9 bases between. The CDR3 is CASSYAGPSTDTQYF. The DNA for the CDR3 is TGTGCCAGCAGTTACGCAGGGCCTAGCACAGATACGCAGTATTTT.

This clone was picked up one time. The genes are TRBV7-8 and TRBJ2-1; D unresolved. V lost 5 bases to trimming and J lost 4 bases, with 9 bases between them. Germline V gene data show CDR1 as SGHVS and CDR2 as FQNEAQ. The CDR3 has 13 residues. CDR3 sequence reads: CASSRKLYNEQFF. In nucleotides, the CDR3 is TGTGCCAGCAGCCGTAAACTTTACAATGAGCAGTTCTTC.

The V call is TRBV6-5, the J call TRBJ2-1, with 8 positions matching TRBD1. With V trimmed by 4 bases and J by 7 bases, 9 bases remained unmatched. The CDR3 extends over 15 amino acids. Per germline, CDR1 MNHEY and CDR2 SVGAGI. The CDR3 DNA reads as TGTGCCAGCAGTTCCGACAGGGGTTCTCCTAATGAGCAGTTCTTC. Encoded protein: CASSSDRGSPNEQFF.

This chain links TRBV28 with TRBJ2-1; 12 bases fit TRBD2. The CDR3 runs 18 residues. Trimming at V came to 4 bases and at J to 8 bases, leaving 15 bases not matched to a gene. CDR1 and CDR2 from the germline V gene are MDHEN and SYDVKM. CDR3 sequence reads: CASSSQLAGGPTIYEQFF. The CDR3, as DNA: TGTGCCAGCAGTTCCCAACTAGCGGGAGGACCCACAATTTATGAGCAGTTCTTC.

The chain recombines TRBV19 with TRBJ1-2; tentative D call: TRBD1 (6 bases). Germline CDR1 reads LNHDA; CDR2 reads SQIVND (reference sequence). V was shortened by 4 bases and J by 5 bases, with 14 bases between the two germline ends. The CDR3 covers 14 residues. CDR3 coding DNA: TGTGCCAGTAGTACCCCGGGAGGGGGGTATGGCTACACCTTC. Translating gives CASSTPGGGYGYTF. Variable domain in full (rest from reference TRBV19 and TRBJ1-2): DGGITQSPKYLFRKEGQNVTLSCEQNLNHDAMYWYRQDPGQGLRLIYYSQIVNDFQKGDIAEGYSVSREKKESFPLTVTSAQKNPTAFYLCASSTPGGGYGYTFGSGTRLTVV.

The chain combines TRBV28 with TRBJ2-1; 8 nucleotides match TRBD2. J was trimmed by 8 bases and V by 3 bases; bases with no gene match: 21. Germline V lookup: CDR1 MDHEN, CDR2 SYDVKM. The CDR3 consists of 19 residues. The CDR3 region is CASSFSPLGGTRVSDEQFF. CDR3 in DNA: TGTGCCAGCAGTTTCAGCCCTTTAGGCGGGACTAGGGTATCTGATGAGCAGTTCTTC.

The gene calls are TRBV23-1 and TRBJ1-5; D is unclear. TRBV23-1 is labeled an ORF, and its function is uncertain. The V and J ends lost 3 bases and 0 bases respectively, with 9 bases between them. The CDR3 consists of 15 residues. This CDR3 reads CASSHYRSSNQPQHF. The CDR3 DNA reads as TGCGCCAGCAGTCATTATCGGAGTAGCAATCAGCCCCAGCATTTT.

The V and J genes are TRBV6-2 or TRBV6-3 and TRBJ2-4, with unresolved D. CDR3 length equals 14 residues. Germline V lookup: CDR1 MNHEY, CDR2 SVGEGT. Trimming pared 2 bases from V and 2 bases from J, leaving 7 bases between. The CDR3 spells CASSYRVTKNIQYF. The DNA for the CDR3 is TGTGCCAGCAGTTACCGGGTAACCAAAAACATTCAGTACTTC.